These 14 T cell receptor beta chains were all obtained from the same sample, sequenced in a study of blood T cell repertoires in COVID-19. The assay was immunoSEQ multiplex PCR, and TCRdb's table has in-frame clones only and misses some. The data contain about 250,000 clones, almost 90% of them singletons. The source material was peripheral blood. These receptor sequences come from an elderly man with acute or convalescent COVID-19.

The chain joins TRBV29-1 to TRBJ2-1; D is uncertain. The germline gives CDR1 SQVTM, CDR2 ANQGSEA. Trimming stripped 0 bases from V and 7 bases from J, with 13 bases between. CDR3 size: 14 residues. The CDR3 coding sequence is TGCAGCGTTGAAGACTACAGTGGAAGGAATGAGCAGTTCTTC. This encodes CSVEDYSGRNEQFF.

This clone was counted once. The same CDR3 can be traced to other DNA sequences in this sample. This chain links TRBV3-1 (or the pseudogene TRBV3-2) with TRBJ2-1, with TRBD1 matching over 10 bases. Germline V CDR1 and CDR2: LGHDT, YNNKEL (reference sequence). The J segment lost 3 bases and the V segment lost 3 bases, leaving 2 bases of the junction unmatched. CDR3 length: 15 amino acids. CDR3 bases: TGTGCCAGCAGCCAGGGGACAGGGGTCTACAATGAGCAGTTCTTC. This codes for CASSQGTGVYNEQFF.

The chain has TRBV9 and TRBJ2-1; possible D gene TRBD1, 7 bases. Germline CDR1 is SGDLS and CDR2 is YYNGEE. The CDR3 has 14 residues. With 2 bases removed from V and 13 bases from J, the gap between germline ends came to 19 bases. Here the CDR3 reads CASSVENRGLIQFF. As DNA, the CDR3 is TGTGCCAGCAGCGTTGAGAACAGGGGACTGATTCAGTTCTTC. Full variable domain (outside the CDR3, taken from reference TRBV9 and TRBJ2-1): DSGVTQTPKHLITATGQRVTLRCSPRSGDLSVYWYQQSLDQGLQFLIQYYNGEERAKGNILERFSAQQFPDLHSELNLSSLELGDSALYFCASSVENRGLIQFFGPGTRLTVL.

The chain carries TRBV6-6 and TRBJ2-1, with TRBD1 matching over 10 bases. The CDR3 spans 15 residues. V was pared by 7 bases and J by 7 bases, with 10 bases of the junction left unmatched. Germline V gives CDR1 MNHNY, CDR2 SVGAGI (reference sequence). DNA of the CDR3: TGTGCCAGCACCCTGACAGGGGGCGCGGGGAATGAGCAGTTCTTC. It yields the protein CASTLTGGAGNEQFF.

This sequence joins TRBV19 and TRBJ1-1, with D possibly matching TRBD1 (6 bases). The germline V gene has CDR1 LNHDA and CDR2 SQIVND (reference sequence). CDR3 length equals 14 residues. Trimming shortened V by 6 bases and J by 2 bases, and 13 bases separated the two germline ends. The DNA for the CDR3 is TGTGCCAGTAGGTTACAGGGATCAAACACTGAAGCTTTCTTT. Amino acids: CASRLQGSNTEAFF.

The CDR3 spells CASSWDLGTSGSTDTQYF. CDR3 sequence (DNA): TGTGCCAGCAGTTGGGACCTTGGTACTAGCGGGAGCACAGATACGCAGTATTTT. V usage is TRBV6-2 or TRBV6-3 and J usage is TRBJ2-3; 9 positions match TRBD2. The CDR3 runs to 18 residues. Germline V gene sequence: CDR1 MNHEY, CDR2 SVGEGT. The V gene end was trimmed by 4 bases and the J gene end by 0 bases; junction bases not matched to a gene: 11.

The DNA of the CDR3 is TGTGCCACCAGTGATGCACAGGGATACGAGCAGTACTTC. Translating it yields CATSDAQGYEQYF. The chain has TRBV24-1 and TRBJ2-7; a possible D gene is TRBD1 (6 bases). V was clipped by 3 bases and J by 4 bases, with 9 bases between them. The germline V gene encodes CDR1 KGHDR and CDR2 SFDVKD. The CDR3 is 13 residues long.

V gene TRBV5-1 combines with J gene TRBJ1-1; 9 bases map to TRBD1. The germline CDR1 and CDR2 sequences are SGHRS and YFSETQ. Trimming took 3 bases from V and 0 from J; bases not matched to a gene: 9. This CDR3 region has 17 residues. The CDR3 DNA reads TGCGCCAGCAGCTGGGGGACAGGGCGGCTGATGAACACTGAAGCTTTCTTT. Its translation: CASSWGTGRLMNTEAFF.

The CDR3 region is CASSLDPGGGDTQYF. Written as DNA, the CDR3 is TGTGCCAGCAGCTTAGATCCAGGTGGAGGAGATACGCAGTATTTT. The gene calls are TRBV11-2 and TRBJ2-3; TRBD2 might be the D (5 bases). CDR3 size: 15 residues. Germline loops: CDR1 SGHAT, CDR2 FQNNGV. The ends were cut back, 0 bases at V and 5 bases at J, with 12 bases in the middle.

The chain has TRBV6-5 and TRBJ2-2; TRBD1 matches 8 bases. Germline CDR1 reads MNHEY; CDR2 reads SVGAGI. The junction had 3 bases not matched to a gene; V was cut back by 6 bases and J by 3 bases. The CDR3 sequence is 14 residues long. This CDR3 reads CASRTGVYTGELFF. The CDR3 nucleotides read TGTGCCAGCAGGACAGGGGTGTACACCGGGGAGCTGTTTTTT.

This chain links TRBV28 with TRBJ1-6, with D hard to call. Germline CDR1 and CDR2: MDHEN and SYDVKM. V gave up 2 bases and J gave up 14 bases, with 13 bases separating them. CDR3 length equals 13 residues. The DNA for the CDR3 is TGTGCCAGCAGTTTACCCGTCCGTAACTCCCTCCACTTT. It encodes CASSLPVRNSLHF.

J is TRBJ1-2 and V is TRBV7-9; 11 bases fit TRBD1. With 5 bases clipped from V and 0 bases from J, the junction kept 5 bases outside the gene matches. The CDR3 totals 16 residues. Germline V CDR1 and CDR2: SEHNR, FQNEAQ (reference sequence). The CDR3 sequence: CASSAGQGEANYGYTF. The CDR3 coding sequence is TGTGCCAGCAGCGCGGGACAGGGGGAGGCTAACTATGGCTACACCTTC.

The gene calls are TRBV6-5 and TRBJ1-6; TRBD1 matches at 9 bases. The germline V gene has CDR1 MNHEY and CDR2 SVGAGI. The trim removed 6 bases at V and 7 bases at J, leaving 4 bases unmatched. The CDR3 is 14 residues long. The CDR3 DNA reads TGTGCCAGCAGAGGGACAGGGCGGAATTCACCCCTCCACTTT. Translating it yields CASRGTGRNSPLHF.

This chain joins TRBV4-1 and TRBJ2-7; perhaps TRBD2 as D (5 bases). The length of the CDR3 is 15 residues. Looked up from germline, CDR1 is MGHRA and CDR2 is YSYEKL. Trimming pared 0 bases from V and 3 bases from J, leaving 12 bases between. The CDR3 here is CASSQETNGGYEQYF. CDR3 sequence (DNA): TGCGCCAGCAGCCAAGAGACAAATGGAGGCTACGAGCAGTACTTC.